These 15 T cell receptor beta chains share one sample of origin, sequenced in a study of blood T cell repertoires in COVID-19. Sequenced by immunoSEQ multiplex PCR; TCRdb stores in-frame clones only, minus some. The table includes under 50,000 clones, more than 80% detected once. The specimen sequenced was peripheral blood. Receptors originate from a man in his 60s with COVID-19, enrolled during active disease.

This sequence joins TRBV5-1 and TRBJ1-2, with 9 bases aligning to TRBD1. Per the germline V gene, CDR1 is SGHRS and CDR2 is YFSETQ. The CDR3 is 14 residues long. J gave up 5 bases and V 8 bases, and 10 bases lay outside the gene matches. The CDR3 DNA sequence: TGCGCCAGTAGTAAGGGACAGGGCGAATATGGCTACACCTTC. As protein: CASSKGQGEYGYTF. The complete variable domain, with remaining parts taken from reference TRBV5-1 and TRBJ1-2, reads KAGVTQTPRYLIKTRGQQVTLSCSPISGHRSVSWYQQTPGQGLQFLFEYFSETQRNKGNFPGRFSGRQFSNSRSEMNVSTLELGDSALYLCASSKGQGEYGYTFGSGTRLTVV.

The V and J genes are TRBV7-2 and TRBJ2-3, with 10 bases lining up with TRBD2. The CDR3 length is 19 residues. In germline, CDR1 is SGHTA, CDR2 FQGNSA. J lost 2 bases, V lost 4 bases, and 15 bases had no gene match. The CDR3 nucleotides are TGTGCCAGCAGCTCCACGCAGCTTAGCGGGGGGTTCCCCACAGATACGCAGTATTTT. This codes for CASSSTQLSGGFPTDTQYF.

The chain has TRBV9 and TRBJ1-4; 8 nucleotides agree with TRBD1. This CDR3 spans 14 amino acids. After removal of 0 bases from V and 7 bases from J, the junction contained 2 bases not matched to a gene. Looked up from germline, CDR1 is SGDLS and CDR2 is YYNGEE. The CDR3 loop reads CASSVAGGGEKLFF. CDR3 coding DNA: TGTGCCAGCAGCGTAGCAGGGGGCGGTGAAAAACTGTTTTTT.

This clone was counted once. The V gene is TRBV6-6, the J gene TRBJ1-5; the D gene is possibly TRBD1 (6 bases). V lost 6 bases, J lost 0 bases, and 12 bases lay in between. Germline CDR1 is MNHNY and CDR2 is SVGAGI (reference sequence). This CDR3 has 15 residues. The CDR3 nucleotides are TGTGCCAGCAGAGATACAGGGATTAGCAATCAGCCCCAGCATTTT. Its protein product is CASRDTGISNQPQHF.

V usage is TRBV27 and J usage is TRBJ2-7; D is perhaps TRBD2 (6 bases). Trimming shortened V by 0 bases and J by 0 bases, and 6 bases separated the two germline ends. The CDR3 is 14 residues long. The germline CDR1 and CDR2 sequences are MNHEY and SMNVEV (reference sequence). CDR3 sequence reads: CASSLSGSSYEQYF. The CDR3 DNA is TGTGCCAGCAGTTTATCCGGGAGCTCCTACGAGCAGTACTTC.

The chain is built from TRBV6-2 or TRBV6-3 and TRBJ1-5; no definite D call. V lost 2 bases to trimming and J lost 0 bases, with 14 bases between them. Per the germline V gene, CDR1 is MNHEY and CDR2 is SVGEGT. The CDR3 runs to 17 residues. CDR3: CASSYNPELYSNQPQHF. CDR3 bases: TGTGCCAGCAGTTACAACCCGGAACTATATAGCAATCAGCCCCAGCATTTT.

Turning to this clone: At one end, the junction sequence differs from germline, possibly due to a read error. Other DNA sequences of this sample code for an identical CDR3. In DNA, the CDR3 is TGTGCTTGGAGTGTAACTCCTAAGCGGGGGGTAAACACCGGGGAGCTGTTTTTT. This codes for CAWSVTPKRGVNTGELFF. The genes are TRBV30 and TRBJ2-2; TRBD2 agrees at 9 bases. The CDR3 covers 18 residues. CDR1 is GTSNPN, CDR2 SVGIG, per germline (reference sequence). Variable domain in full (rest from reference TRBV30 and TRBJ2-2): SQTIHQWPATLVQPVGSPLSLECTVEGTSNPNLYWYRQAAGRGLQLLFYSVGIGQISSEVPQNLSASRPQDRQFILSSKKLLLSDSGFYLCAWSVTPKRGVNTGELFFGEGSRLTVL.

This chain joins TRBV7-6 and TRBJ2-1, with 10 bases matching TRBD2. The CDR3 spans 16 residues. V shed 1 base and J 5 bases; nucleotides not matched to a gene: 5. CDR1 and CDR2 (germline): SGHVS, FNYEAQ. CDR3 protein: CASSLEASGRNNEQFF. For the CDR3, the DNA is TGTGCCAGCAGCTTAGAGGCTAGCGGGAGAAACAATGAGCAGTTCTTC.

V gene TRBV7-9 combines with J gene TRBJ1-3; 7 bases fit TRBD1. The CDR3 contains 15 residues. The V segment lost 5 bases and the J segment 3 bases; nucleotides outside the gene matches: 7. Germline V CDR1 and CDR2: SEHNR, FQNEAQ (reference sequence). CDR3 in amino acids: CASSIQGSSGNTIYF. The CDR3 DNA reads TGTGCCAGCAGCATACAGGGGAGTAGTGGAAACACCATATATTTT.

This chain uses TRBV4-2 with TRBJ1-2; 7 nucleotides line up with TRBD1. The V gene end was trimmed by 4 bases and the J gene end by 0 bases; junction bases not matched to a gene: 5. There are 15 residues in the CDR3. CDR1 LGHNA and CDR2 YNFKEQ come from the germline V gene. CDR3 sequence: CASSPTGPSNYGYTF. In DNA form, the CDR3 reads TGTGCCAGCAGCCCGACAGGGCCATCTAACTATGGCTACACCTTC.

The chain has TRBV12-3 or TRBV12-4 and TRBJ2-3, with a tentative D call TRBD2 (5 bases). V lost 6 bases and J lost 4, with 11 bases in between. The CDR3 runs 13 residues. DNA of the CDR3: TGTGCCAGCAGACTAGGGATCCCAGATACGCAGTATTTT. This codes for CASRLGIPDTQYF.

The J gene is TRBJ1-5, the V gene TRBV7-2; D ambiguous. The germline V and J ends were trimmed by 1 base and 0 bases, with 4 bases remaining between them. This CDR3 has 14 residues. Looked up from germline, CDR1 is SGHTA and CDR2 is FQGNSA. The CDR3 protein is CASSLDISNQPQHF. CDR3 sequence (DNA): TGTGCCAGCAGCTTAGACATTAGCAATCAGCCCCAGCATTTT.

The chain uses TRBV24-1 and TRBJ2-5, with D unresolved. Germline V gene lookup returns CDR1 KGHDR and CDR2 SFDVKD. CDR3 length: 17 residues. Trimming shortened V by 2 bases and J by 2 bases, and 17 bases separated the two germline ends. The CDR3 loop reads CATSDSLRSGSQETQYF. The DNA for the CDR3 is TGTGCCACCAGTGATTCGCTTCGGTCCGGGTCTCAAGAGACCCAGTACTTC.

The chain links TRBV3-1 (or the pseudogene TRBV3-2) to TRBJ1-3; 7 bases fit TRBD1. The CDR3 runs 17 residues. V shed 0 bases, J shed 4 bases, and the junction held 9 bases outside the gene matches. CDR1 and CDR2 from the germline V gene are LGHDT and YNNKEL (reference sequence). For the CDR3, the DNA is TGTGCCAGCAGCCAAGACTGGGGACAGATTAGCGGAAACACCATATATTTT. This encodes CASSQDWGQISGNTIYF.

This chain links TRBV29-1 with TRBJ1-1; D gene unclear. The CDR3 runs to 11 residues. V lost 7 bases, J lost 5 bases, and 11 bases lay in between. The germline gives CDR1 SQVTM, CDR2 ANQGSEA. CDR3 in DNA: TGCAGCGCCATTTTGAGGACTGAAGCTTTCTTT. It codes for CSAILRTEAFF.